The rows below give T cell receptor beta chains drawn from one sample of a study of T cell responses to AZD1222 COVID-19 vaccine. Clones were sequenced by immunoSEQ multiplex PCR, and TCRdb holds only the in-frame ones, with some missing. The sample records under 110,000 clones, about 90% being singletons. The sequenced sample was peripheral blood, obtained 28 days after the second AZD1222 dose. Receptor source: an adult who received the AZD1222 COVID-19 vaccine. CDR3s include the opening cysteine and the closing phenylalanine or tryptophan. The D gene is left open where the match is weak. Size is omitted from some rows. Given values are once, few, many or a class for expanded clones.

j_gene	d_gene	abundance	v_gene	CDR3aa	CDR3nt
TRBJ1-6	TRBD1	.	TRBV6-6	CASRAPGQGASPLHF	TGTGCCAGCAGGGCACCGGGACAGGGGGCCTCACCCCTCCACTTT
TRBJ1-1	.	.	TRBV5-1	CASSQQGVNTEAFF	TGCGCCAGCAGCCAACAAGGGGTGAACACTGAAGCTTTCTTT
TRBJ2-5	.	once	TRBV6-2/TRBV6-3	CASSLVLVGAGETQYF	TGTGCCAGCAGCCTTGTCTTAGTGGGAGCCGGAGAGACCCAGTACTTC
TRBJ2-1	TRBD2	.	TRBV5-1	CASSLVPSGDYNEQFF	TGCGCCAGCAGCTTGGTTCCTAGCGGGGACTACAATGAGCAGTTCTTC
TRBJ1-2	TRBD1	.	TRBV19	CASRNRDRAYGYTF	TGTGCCAGTAGGAACCGGGACAGGGCGTATGGCTACACCTTC
TRBJ1-5	.	.	TRBV7-6	CASSPSRYQPQHF	TGTGCCAGCAGCCCCTCCCGCTATCAGCCCCAGCATTTT
TRBJ2-7	TRBD2	few	TRBV27	CASSFAGGLEQYF	TGTGCCAGCAGTTTTGCGGGAGGGCTCGAGCAGTACTTC
TRBJ2-5	.	once	TRBV5-6	CASSGYPLGQETQYF	TGTGCCAGCAGCGGGTACCCGTTGGGTCAAGAGACCCAGTACTTC
TRBJ2-4	TRBD2	.	TRBV29-1	CSAGTSGGYGNIQYF	TGCAGCGCTGGGACTAGCGGGGGTTACGGAAACATTCAGTACTTC
TRBJ1-2	TRBD1	.	TRBV5-1	CASTKQGAVDGYTF	TGCGCCAGCACCAAACAGGGGGCAGTCGATGGCTACACCTTC
TRBJ2-5	.	.	TRBV7-6	CASSESPQIQETQYF	TGTGCCAGCAGCGAAAGCCCTCAAATTCAAGAGACCCAGTACTTC
TRBJ1-6	.	few	TRBV3-1/TRBV3-2	CASSAWGGGDSPLHF	TGTGCCAGCAGCGCATGGGGCGGTGGGGATTCACCCCTCCACTTT
TRBJ2-5	.	.	TRBV28	CASSHVRASEETQYF	TGTGCCAGCAGCCACGTTAGGGCTAGCGAGGAGACCCAGTACTTC
TRBJ1-4	.	.	TRBV7-8	CASSSYLGGTNEKLFF	TGTGCCAGCAGTTCTTACCTGGGAGGAACTAATGAAAAACTGTTTTTT
TRBJ1-2	TRBD1	few	TRBV6-5	CASSVGTGGGYTF	TGTGCCAGCAGCGTCGGGACAGGGGGTGGCTACACCTTC
TRBJ2-7	.	.	TRBV27	CASSWRQLPSYEQYF	TGTGCCAGCAGTTGGCGACAGCTACCCTCCTACGAGCAGTACTTC
TRBJ1-5	.	once	TRBV28	CASRGGGGSNQPQHF	TGTGCCAGCAGAGGGGGGGGTGGGAGCAATCAGCCCCAGCATTTT
TRBJ1-4	TRBD1	.	TRBV25-1	CASSESTGTGSEKLFF	TGTGCCAGCAGTGAATCGACCGGGACAGGGAGCGAAAAACTGTTTTTT